This TCR beta chain was sequenced in a study of regulatory T cells in long-lasting Graves disease (dated by TCRdb to the early 2020s). Study-wide context: Newly diagnosed Graves' disease patients had taken antithyroid drugs for less than 3 months. This study used TCR sequencing and RNA sequencing of peripheral blood to compare persistent Graves' disease patients against newly diagnosed Graves' disease patients. The study was registered as a clinical trial and conducted in China. A total of approximately 35 samples underwent TCR sequencing: 13 from persistent and approximately 20 from newly diagnosed Graves' disease patients. On the study overall, not on this receptor specifically: Sequencing and analysis were limited to the TCR beta chain. The authors noted that the small sample size was a limitation that may lower accuracy. Because the primary lesion, thyroid tissue, could not be accessed, the study looked at peripheral blood alone. Compared with newly diagnosed patients, persistent Graves' disease patients had lower TCR Shannon entropy and fewer highly expanded clones, which suggests clonal expansion. A larger number of public clonotypes was shared among persistent patients (over 2,500) than among newly diagnosed patients (roughly 930).

This specimen's time point label, interpreted: newly diagnosed GD, antithyroid drugs for less than 3 months. RNA was extracted from PBMCs in TRIzol for both TCR sequencing and RNA sequencing. Graves' disease was diagnosed according to American Thyroid Association guidelines. Recruitment of patients was carried out at an endocrinology department in Xi'an, China. Each patient gave approximately 10 milliliters of peripheral blood, collected in an EDTA anticoagulant tube. Ficoll Paque Plus density gradient separation was used to isolate PBMCs, and no further T cell sorting was done. An Agilent 2100 Bioanalyzer and agarose gel were used to check RNA quality, while a NanoDrop 2000 measured RNA concentration. The library was obtained by multiplex PCR. Sequenced on an Illumina HiSeq 4000. CDR3 regions were amplified by Arm-PCR with iRepertoire HTBI primers to construct TCR beta libraries. PCR products were gel purified before sequencing. The authors processed their data as follows. Across samples, fewer than 70 TRBV and roughly 15 TRBJ segments were identified and used for gene usage analysis of CDR3 amino acid clonotypes. Filtered high-quality paired reads were merged into contigs using COPE and FqMerger. Contigs were aligned with BLAST to IMGT TRBV, TRBD and TRBJ reference genes, and CDR3 was defined per IMGT. Clonotypes above 0.1% frequency were classified as highly expanded clones. Repertoire diversity was measured by Shannon entropy, and V-J evenness by the Gini coefficient. A clonotype was considered public if more than one individual shared it. TCRdb trimmed the raw reads at Q25, called clones with MiXCR and kept productive beta chains. Duplicate CDR3 protein sequences are folded into a single record with the most common DNA and genes. It is TCRdb's table, rather than the study itself, that gives the V and J calls and clone size. In all, the sample holds hundreds of thousands of distinct CDR3 sequences, and 16% of those were seen once. 30% of the sample comes from the top ten.

This clonotype was detected ten times or more. This clone's antigen is unknown. Base qualities are not at hand, and no much larger clone is one base apart. The data also belong to a second study, concerning T cells in Graves' hyperthyroidism and ophthalmopathy. As the second publication notes: Graves' hyperthyroidism was defined as stable when no progression to ophthalmopathy occurred over 18 months of follow-up. The hyperthyroidism patients were between 18 and 65 years old and newly diagnosed, with a disease duration of less than 2 months. The study excluded patients with uncontrolled infections, other autoimmune diseases, pregnancy or lactation. Clinical symptoms, serum thyroxine and TRAb, thyroid ultrasound, and orbital computed tomography formed the basis for the diagnoses. The TCR CDR3 was subjected to a first round of RT-PCR using the HTBI primer set and the Qiagen OneStep RT-PCR kit. Most expanded thyroid clonotypes (frequency above 0.001) were also found in blood, which suggests that blood repertoires may mirror thyroid immune responses. A 13 V-J signature model separated ophthalmopathy from stable hyperthyroidism, with approximately 87% sensitivity and 81% to 82% specificity in cross-validation and 80%/75% in testing. During validation, the model predicted progression to ophthalmopathy a median of around 6 months ahead of onset, with approximately 71% sensitivity and 72% to 85% specificity. A discovery cohort of about a hundred patients, 43 with Graves' ophthalmopathy and more than 55 with stable Graves' hyperthyroidism, was used to find distinguishing TCR V-J signatures. Prospective prediction of ophthalmopathy was tested in an independent validation cohort of under 20 hyperthyroidism patients and 17 patients who later progressed to ophthalmopathy. The 100 or so discovery patients were divided at random into training and test sets in a 7:3 ratio. The study also compared thyroid tissue and blood T-cell repertoires from a handful of Graves' hyperthyroidism patients. After sampling, hyperthyroidism patients received methimazole starting at 30 mg daily, and ophthalmopathy patients received high-dose intravenous methylprednisolone. Libraries were constructed in a second round of multiplex PCR, after which size selection and purification were carried out. Libraries were sequenced paired-end with 100 bp reads on an Illumina HiSeq2000. SOAPnuke was used to process the raw data, throwing out any read that contained adapters or uncalled bases, had a mean Phred below 15, or lacked an exact constant-primer or identifier match. High-quality paired reads were merged with COPE v1.2.5, and unique nucleotide sequences were defined as clonotypes. MiTCR v1.1 was used to align the clonotypes against IMGT TRBV, TRBD and TRBJ reference segments. Analysis was restricted to V-J combinations with a frequency above 0.0001, which covered over 98% of repertoires. A TCS score was defined as the ratio of F50 (clonal expansion) to E x V (chaos), with BLOSUM62-based TCRdist applied between CDR3 peptides within each V-J. Welch's t-statistics and random forest reduced approximately 520 V-J features to under 15, which were used in a naive Bayes classifier (R e1071). Sample size was not statistically predetermined, and blinding of investigators to group allocation was not performed. The paper describes TCR Vbeta CDR3 sequencing of about 140 peripheral blood samples, made up of about 40 ophthalmopathy patients, roughly 75 hyperthyroidism patients and approximately 17 progressor patients.

This TCR was recovered from a man aged 35 to 55 with Graves disease. Donor details come from another sample of the same person, matched by shared clones. Sample: peripheral blood mononuclear cells (PBMCs), taken at new diagnosis, from a patient treated with antithyroid drugs.

The CDR3: CASVTSGNTIYF. The DNA sequence follows: TGTGCCAGCGTGACCTCTGGAAACACCATATATTTT. The chain is encoded by TRBV6-1 joined to TRBJ1-3; the D gene cannot be named for sure. Trimming costs V 8 bases and J 0 bases, and their ends lie 5 bases apart. The CDR3 measures 12 amino acids from cysteine to phenylalanine. The DNA shown is the 36-base CDR3, in frame from base 1. From a lookup of the germline V gene, CDR1 and CDR2 are MNHNS and SASEGT.